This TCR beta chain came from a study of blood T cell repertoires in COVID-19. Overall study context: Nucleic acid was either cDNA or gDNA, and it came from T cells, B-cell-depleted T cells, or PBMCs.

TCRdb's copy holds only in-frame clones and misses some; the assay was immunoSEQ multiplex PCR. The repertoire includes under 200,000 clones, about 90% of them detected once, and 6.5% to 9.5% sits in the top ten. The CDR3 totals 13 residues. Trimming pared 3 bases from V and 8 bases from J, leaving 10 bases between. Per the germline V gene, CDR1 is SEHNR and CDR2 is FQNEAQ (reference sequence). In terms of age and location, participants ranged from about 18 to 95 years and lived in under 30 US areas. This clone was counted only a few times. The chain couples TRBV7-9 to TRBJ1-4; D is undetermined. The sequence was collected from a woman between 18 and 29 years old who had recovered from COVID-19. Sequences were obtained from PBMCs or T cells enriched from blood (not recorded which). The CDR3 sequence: CASSFPQSEKLFF. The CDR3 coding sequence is TGTGCCAGCAGCTTTCCACAATCCGAAAAACTGTTTTTT.